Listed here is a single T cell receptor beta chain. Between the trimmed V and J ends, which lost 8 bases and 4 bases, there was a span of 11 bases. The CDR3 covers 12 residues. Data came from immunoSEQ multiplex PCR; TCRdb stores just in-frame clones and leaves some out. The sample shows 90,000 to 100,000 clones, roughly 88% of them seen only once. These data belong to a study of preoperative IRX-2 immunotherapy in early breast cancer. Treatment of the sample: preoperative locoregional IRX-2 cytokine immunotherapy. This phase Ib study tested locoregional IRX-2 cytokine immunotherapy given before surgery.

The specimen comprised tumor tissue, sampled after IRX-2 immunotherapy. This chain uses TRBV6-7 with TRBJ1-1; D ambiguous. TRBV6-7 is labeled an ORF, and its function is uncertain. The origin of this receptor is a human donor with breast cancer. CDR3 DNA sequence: TGTGCCAGCCACACGAAGACCACTGAAGCTTTCTTT. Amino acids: CASHTKTTEAFF.